One and the same sample provided the 22 T cell receptor beta chains below, sequenced in a study of T cell repertoires in cytomegalovirus infection. No antigens are known for them. TCRdb fed the reads into MiXCR, producing one record per CDR3 protein. The table records approximately 260,000 distinct CDR3 sequences, less than 25% of them present only once. Sequenced here: cultured PBMCs, sampled from culture after CMV antigen stimulation. These receptors originate from a human donor in good health (CMV status not recorded). Some clones in this sample may be carry-over from other donors' samples.

The genes are TRBV20-1 and TRBJ2-3; 8 bases are shared with TRBD2. This CDR3 has 15 residues. The V segment lost 3 bases and the J segment 3 bases; nucleotides outside the gene matches: 8. Germline CDR1 is DFQATT and CDR2 is SNEGSKA (reference sequence). CDR3 region: CSARPLAGKTDTQYF. In DNA, the CDR3 is TGCAGTGCTAGGCCCCTAGCGGGTAAAACAGATACGCAGTATTTT.

This clonotype was observed a few times. The rearrangement joins TRBV29-1 to TRBJ2-1; 10 bases align to TRBD1. With 7 bases clipped from V and 5 bases from J, the junction kept 11 bases outside the gene matches. Looked up from germline, CDR1 is SQVTM and CDR2 is ANQGSEA. The CDR3 extends over 15 amino acids. In DNA form, the CDR3 reads TGCAGCGCAACTTGGACAGGGGGTGGAAACAATGAGCAGTTCTTC. As protein: CSATWTGGGNNEQFF.

V usage is TRBV5-1 and J usage is TRBJ2-1; 12 nucleotides agree with TRBD2. Germline CDR1 and CDR2: SGHRS and YFSETQ. The CDR3 covers 14 residues. Trimming at V came to 5 bases and at J to 8 bases, leaving 5 bases not matched to a gene. Written as DNA, the CDR3 is TGCGCCAGCAGTTCCCTAGCGGGGGGGGATGAGCAGTTCTTC. Its translation: CASSSLAGGDEQFF.

This clonotype came up a few times. The junction shows a germline mismatch at one end, possibly a read error. The chain joins TRBV7-8 to TRBJ1-1; 8 positions match TRBD1. There are 11 residues in the CDR3. Germline V gene lookup returns CDR1 SGHVS and CDR2 FQNEAQ. For the CDR3, the DNA is TGTGCCAGCAGCCCTCAGGGGGCTATCCCCTTT. Protein: CASSPQGAIPF.

This clonotype was seen repeatedly, ten times or more. This chain links TRBV7-3 with TRBJ2-5; 9 bases line up with TRBD2. CDR1 SGHTA and CDR2 FQGTGA come from the germline V gene. J was trimmed by 3 bases and V by 5 bases; bases with no gene match: 7. The CDR3 spans 15 residues. This CDR3 reads CASSPVRGREETQYF. The CDR3 DNA follows: TGTGCCAGCAGCCCCGTACGCGGGAGGGAAGAGACCCAGTACTTC.

CDR3 in DNA: TGTGCCAGCAGCCTGATGGACGGTGAAGCTTTCTTT. Its translation is CASSLMDGEAFF. V and J are TRBV5-6 and TRBJ1-1; D ambiguous. Trimming cost V 4 bases and J 7 bases, with 11 bases left between them. This CDR3 is built from 12 residues. The germline V gene has CDR1 SGHDT and CDR2 YYEEEE.

This rearrangement joins TRBV25-1 to TRBJ1-2; 11 bases are shared with TRBD1. The CDR3 has 16 amino acids. The ends lost 6 bases at V and 6 bases at J; junction bases unmatched: 12. Germline V gene data show CDR1 as MGHDK and CDR2 as SYGVNS. The CDR3 bases are TGTGCCAGCAGACCACCGGGACAGGGGGTTCGGGATGGCTACACCTTC. Its translation is CASRPPGQGVRDGYTF.

The chain is built from TRBV20-1 and TRBJ1-5; D is uncertain. The CDR3 sequence is 13 residues long. In germline, CDR1 is DFQATT, CDR2 SNEGSKA (reference sequence). V lost 1 base, J lost 3 bases, and 7 bases lay in between. CDR3 sequence: CSARGTFNQPQHF. Here the CDR3 DNA reads TGCAGTGCTAGAGGGACTTTCAATCAGCCCCAGCATTTT.

This clonotype was seen ten or more times. The chain links TRBV7-2 to TRBJ2-3; D is ambiguous. This CDR3 has 15 amino acids. Per germline, CDR1 SGHTA and CDR2 FQGNSA. V was trimmed by 5 bases and J by 8 bases, leaving 20 bases between them. Here the CDR3 reads CASSPAIGPQSTQYF. The CDR3 DNA is TGTGCCAGCAGCCCGGCGATAGGGCCCCAATCTACGCAGTATTTT.

This clonotype has more than one count but fewer than ten. The chain combines TRBV10-2 with TRBJ2-5, with 10 bases identical to TRBD2. In germline, CDR1 is WSHSY, CDR2 SAAADI. J lost 1 base, V lost 6 bases, and 5 bases had no gene match. This CDR3 spans 15 amino acids. This CDR3 reads CASRRTSGPQETQYF. CDR3 bases: TGCGCCAGCAGGAGGACTAGCGGTCCCCAAGAGACCCAGTACTTC.

This clonotype was found a few times. V and J are TRBV7-8 and TRBJ2-7, with 7 bases lining up with TRBD2. Trimming cost V 0 bases and J 6 bases; bases outside gene matches: 14. CDR1 and CDR2 (germline): SGHVS, FQNEAQ. The CDR3 has 17 amino acids. CDR3 nucleotide sequence: TGTGCCAGCAGCTTAGCCCCGAGCGGGGAGATCCTCTCCGAGCAGTACTTC. Protein: CASSLAPSGEILSEQYF.

This chain links TRBV6-2 or TRBV6-3 with TRBJ2-2; unclear D gene. Trimming shortened V by 3 bases and J by 2 bases, and 10 bases separated the two germline ends. The CDR3 length is 15 residues. Germline V gene lookup returns CDR1 MNHEY and CDR2 SVGEGT. For the CDR3, the DNA is TGTGCCAGCAGTTATGAGGCGTTAAACACCGGGGAGCTGTTTTTT. This gives the protein CASSYEALNTGELFF.

V usage is TRBV28 and J usage is TRBJ1-2; D is undetermined. Looked up from germline, CDR1 is MDHEN and CDR2 is SYDVKM. The CDR3 has 12 amino acids. V was pared by 7 bases and J by 5 bases, with 11 bases between. The CDR3 spells CASTPALYGYTF. The CDR3, as DNA: TGTGCCAGCACGCCCGCTTTATATGGCTACACCTTC.

The CDR3 protein is CASSLRTPGPPRDGYTF. The CDR3 DNA is TGTGCCAGCAGTTTGCGAACGCCGGGACCACCAAGGGATGGCTACACCTTC. The rearrangement joins TRBV6-6 to TRBJ1-2, with TRBD1 as a possible D gene (5 bases). Germline V gene sequence: CDR1 MNHNY, CDR2 SVGAGI (reference sequence). This CDR3 comprises 17 residues. V was pared by 4 bases and J by 6 bases, with 24 bases between.

This clonotype was observed at least ten times. This rearrangement joins TRBV12-3 or TRBV12-4 to TRBJ2-5; no clear D. CDR3 length equals 14 residues. V was trimmed by 2 bases and J by 1 base, leaving 8 bases between them. The chain's CDR3 is CASSLSLLQETQYF. Written as DNA, the CDR3 is TGTGCCAGCAGTTTAAGTCTACTCCAAGAGACCCAGTACTTC.

V and J are TRBV7-9 and TRBJ1-1, with 9 bases fitting TRBD1. This CDR3 is 15 amino acids long. Looked up from germline, CDR1 is SEHNR and CDR2 is FQNEAQ (reference sequence). The J segment lost 1 base and the V segment lost 5 bases, leaving 5 bases of the junction unmatched. The CDR3 here is CASSRAGQGNTEAFF. The CDR3, as DNA: TGTGCCAGCAGCCGTGCGGGACAGGGGAACACTGAAGCTTTCTTT.

This clonotype occurred a few times. The gene calls are TRBV12-3 or TRBV12-4 and TRBJ1-2; D ambiguous. Trimming stripped 6 bases from V and 5 bases from J, with 16 bases between. This CDR3 has 14 residues. The CDR3 is CASRATPPAYGYTF. In DNA form, the CDR3 reads TGTGCCAGCAGGGCGACGCCTCCGGCGTATGGCTACACCTTC.

V and J are TRBV6-5 and TRBJ1-3, with D hard to call. The germline V and J ends were trimmed by 8 bases and 0 bases, with 11 bases remaining between them. The CDR3 runs 14 residues. The germline V gene encodes CDR1 MNHEY and CDR2 SVGAGI. The CDR3 reads CASGPFISGNTIYF. For the CDR3, the DNA is TGTGCCAGCGGTCCTTTTATCTCTGGAAACACCATATATTTT.

The chain has TRBV28 and TRBJ2-2, with D uncertain. Germline CDR1 reads MDHEN; CDR2 reads SYDVKM. The CDR3 runs to 14 residues. CDR3 in amino acids: CAAISPEHAGELFF. The CDR3 DNA reads as TGTGCTGCTATTAGCCCGGAACACGCCGGGGAGCTGTTTTTT.

This clonotype has ten or more counts. V is TRBV28 and J is TRBJ1-5; D unclear. CDR1 MDHEN and CDR2 SYDVKM come from the germline V gene. The CDR3 has 12 amino acids. The V end lost 5 bases, the J end lost 1 base, and 3 bases lay between the germline ends. In nucleotides, the CDR3 is TGTGCCAGCAGTGTAAGCAATCAGCCCCAGCATTTT. Translated, it gives CASSVSNQPQHF.

Many counts were recorded for this clonotype. V and J are TRBV7-8 and TRBJ1-4, with 7 bases lining up with TRBD1. The CDR3 sequence is 15 residues long. Per the germline V gene, CDR1 is SGHVS and CDR2 is FQNEAQ. V was pared by 5 bases and J by 3 bases, with 6 bases of the junction left unmatched. The CDR3 DNA follows: TGTGCCAGCAGCCCAACAGGGGCGTCTAATGAAAAACTGTTTTTT. Translating gives CASSPTGASNEKLFF.

This clonotype occurred a few times. This rearrangement joins TRBV5-6 to TRBJ1-1; TRBD1 might be the D (5 bases). Deletions cut 0 bases from V and 1 base from J, with 13 bases between. The CDR3 spans 16 residues. Germline CDR1 and CDR2: SGHDT and YYEEEE. In DNA form, the CDR3 reads TGTGCCAGCAGCTTGGATAGAGGGGCAAAGAACACTGAAGCTTTCTTT. Translated, it gives CASSLDRGAKNTEAFF.